The sequence of this TCR beta chain was determined in a study of blood T cell repertoires in COVID-19. About the study: The United States, Italy and Spain supplied acute and convalescent COVID-19 samples. PBMCs, B-cell-depleted T cells, or T cells were the source of the cDNA or gDNA that made up the material.

The authors' processing: Cell counts per sample came from amplifying reference gene primers. The data were produced by immunoSEQ multiplex PCR, yet TCRdb's version contains in-frame clones alone and is incomplete. V and J calls and clone size are as listed in that table; D and trimming were resolved from the DNA. Of about 88,000 clones detected, about 87% appear once; the ten largest clones hold around 10%. Germline loops: CDR1 MNHEY, CDR2 SVGAGI. The V and J ends lost 8 bases and 1 base, in that order; junction bases with no gene match: 7. CDR3 length equals 15 residues. This TCR came from a man older than 75 with acute or convalescent COVID-19. V gene TRBV6-5 combines with J gene TRBJ1-5; 8 bases are shared with TRBD1. Sequenced material: peripheral blood. As DNA, the CDR3 is TGTGCCAGCGGCGGACAGGGTACAAGCAATCAGCCCCAGCATTTT. As protein: CASGGQGTSNQPQHF.